A single sample gave rise to the 23 T cell receptor beta chains below, sequenced in a study of response to subunit inactivated influenza vaccine listed by TCRdb under 2018. The library came from RT-PCR. The run used an Illumina HiSeq 2500. TCRdb passed the public sequencing reads through fastp at Q25 and MiXCR, retaining productive beta sequences. Entries that share a CDR3 protein sequence are merged under the most common genes and DNA. The sample table records more than 700,000 distinct CDR3 sequences; around 20% of these occur just once. The ten largest make up about 10% of the sample. The material was PBMCs from blood, obtained 4 to 6 days after vaccination. These receptors came from a man aged 50 or older who received an inactivated influenza vaccine. Donor details come from another sample of the same person, matched by shared clones.

This clonotype came up a few times. The chain recombines TRBV4-1 with TRBJ2-7, with TRBD2 identical over 9 bases. V shed 0 bases, J shed 3 bases, and the junction held 6 bases outside the gene matches. The CDR3 extends over 16 amino acids. CDR1 and CDR2 (germline): MGHRA, YSYEKL. This chain's CDR3 is CASSQDLPSGVYEQYF. DNA for the CDR3: TGCGCCAGCAGCCAAGATCTCCCTAGCGGGGTCTACGAGCAGTACTTC.

The rearrangement joins TRBV4-3 to TRBJ2-4, with 8 nucleotides matching TRBD2. Trimming at V came to 1 base and at J to 1 base, leaving 6 bases not matched to a gene. The CDR3 extends over 17 amino acids. Germline V gene sequence: CDR1 LGHNA, CDR2 YSLEER. CDR3 sequence reads: CASSQVLAGGAKNIQYF. The CDR3 coding sequence is TGCGCCAGCAGCCAAGTTCTAGCGGGTGGCGCCAAAAACATTCAGTACTTC.

The rearrangement joins TRBV12-3 or TRBV12-4 to TRBJ2-1; 7 nucleotides align to TRBD1. The CDR3 contains 15 residues. After removal of 3 bases from V and 8 bases from J, the junction contained 10 bases not matched to a gene. The DNA of the CDR3 is TGTGCCAGCAGTTTGGGAAGGGGGCGCATCGATGAGCAGTTCTTC. This translates into CASSLGRGRIDEQFF.

This clonotype was seen more than once but under ten times. This rearrangement joins TRBV14 to TRBJ1-5; D uncertain. Trimming pared 0 bases from V and 1 base from J, leaving 10 bases between. The CDR3 has 16 amino acids. Germline values: CDR1 SGHDN, CDR2 FVKESK. CDR3 sequence reads: CASSQDSSQSNQPQHF. CDR3 bases: TGTGCCAGCAGCCAAGACTCCAGCCAGAGCAATCAGCCCCAGCATTTT.

This chain joins TRBV9 and TRBJ2-7; perhaps TRBD1 as D (6 bases). Trimming left V 4 bases short and J 3 bases short, with 11 bases between. Germline values: CDR1 SGDLS, CDR2 YYNGEE. This CDR3 spans 13 amino acids. For the CDR3, the DNA is TGTGCCAGCAGCCGAGGACAGCACTACGAGCAGTACTTC. This sequence encodes CASSRGQHYEQYF.

The genes are TRBV10-3 and TRBJ1-2; the D gene is possibly TRBD1 (5 bases). The length of the CDR3 is 12 residues. The germline V gene encodes CDR1 ENHRY and CDR2 SYGVKD. The V and J ends lost 4 bases and 5 bases respectively, with 8 bases between them. The CDR3 protein is CAISAGTYGYTF. The CDR3 nucleotides read TGTGCCATCAGTGCCGGGACTTATGGCTACACCTTC.

The chain carries TRBV7-2 and TRBJ2-5; D possibly corresponds to TRBD2 (5 bases). The CDR3 loop spans 14 amino acids. V lost 1 base and J 3 bases, leaving 9 bases between the germline ends. The germline V gene encodes CDR1 SGHTA and CDR2 FQGNSA. CDR3 loop: CASSLVYGKETQYF. The CDR3 coding sequence is TGTGCCAGCAGCTTAGTTTACGGGAAAGAGACCCAGTACTTC.

This clonotype has at least ten counts. The V gene is TRBV7-9, the J gene TRBJ1-5; D is unresolved. V gave up 6 bases and J gave up 4 bases, with 7 bases separating them. CDR1 and CDR2 (germline): SEHNR, FQNEAQ (reference sequence). This CDR3 comprises 12 residues. As DNA, the CDR3 is TGTGCCAGCAGTTACTTTAATCAGCCCCAGCATTTT. It yields the protein CASSYFNQPQHF.

In its sample, this clonotype was seen a few times. The V gene is TRBV12-3 or TRBV12-4, the J gene TRBJ1-6, with D unclear. The V gene lost 2 bases and the J gene lost 7 bases, with 12 bases spanning the gap. This CDR3 comprises 15 residues. CDR3 nucleotides: TGTGCCAGCAGTTTAAGGCCGGCAGAGAATTCACCCCTCCACTTT. It encodes CASSLRPAENSPLHF.

The CDR3 loop is CAWSFNREIEYF. The CDR3 DNA follows: TGTGCCTGGAGTTTCAACAGGGAGATTGAGTATTTT. J is TRBJ2-3 and V is TRBV30; weak D call: TRBD1 (6 bases). V was cut by 2 bases and J by 13 bases, with 16 bases left in between. The CDR3 contains 12 residues. Germline V gene sequence: CDR1 GTSNPN, CDR2 SVGIG (reference sequence). The full variable domain, rest sourced from reference TRBV30 and TRBJ2-3, is SQTIHQWPATLVQPVGSPLSLECTVEGTSNPNLYWYRQAAGRGLQLLFYSVGIGQISSEVPQNLSASRPQDRQFILSSKKLLLSDSGFYLCAWSFNREIEYFGPGTRLTVL.

The chain links TRBV20-1 to TRBJ2-7; D unclear. Trimming shortened V by 5 bases and J by 6 bases, and 23 bases separated the two germline ends. Per the germline V gene, CDR1 is DFQATT and CDR2 is SNEGSKA (reference sequence). The CDR3 is 15 amino acids. CDR3 in amino acids: CSAPANDELLGEQYF. CDR3 DNA: TGCAGTGCTCCCGCCAACGATGAATTGTTAGGCGAGCAGTACTTC.

V gene TRBV5-5 combines with J gene TRBJ2-3; 7 positions agree with TRBD1. The CDR3 totals 14 residues. Germline-derived CDR1 and CDR2 are SGHKS and YYEKEE (reference sequence). The ends lost 2 bases at V and 3 bases at J; junction bases unmatched: 3. The CDR3 sequence is CASSFDRETDTQYF. In DNA form, the CDR3 reads TGTGCCAGCAGCTTTGACAGGGAGACAGATACGCAGTATTTT.

The V call is TRBV21-1, the J call TRBJ2-3; TRBD1, the table's D call, was not compared with the DNA. TRBV21-1 corresponds to a pseudogene. The CDR3 spans 15 residues. CDR3 nucleotide sequence: TGTGCCAGCAGCATCCGGGACCCCGCCCCAGATACGCAGTATTTT. This encodes CASSIRDPAPDTQYF.

This rearrangement joins TRBV24-1 to TRBJ1-2; no clear D. CDR3 length: 12 amino acids. Trimming shortened V by 3 bases and J by 8 bases, and 9 bases separated the two germline ends. Germline CDR1 is KGHDR and CDR2 is SFDVKD. The CDR3 DNA reads as TGTGCCACCAGTGATGCGGGAGGGGGCTACACCTTC. Encoded protein: CATSDAGGGYTF.

The V gene is TRBV29-1, the J gene TRBJ2-7, with D tentatively TRBD1 (7 bases). V was shortened by 4 bases and J by 1 base, with 17 bases between the two germline ends. The CDR3 consists of 15 residues. Germline-derived CDR1 and CDR2 are SQVTM and ANQGSEA. CDR3 nucleotides: TGCAGCGTTGTGGGCGGGACAGTTCCTTCCTACGAGCAGTACTTC. This translates into CSVVGGTVPSYEQYF.

This clonotype was picked up a small number of times. The rearrangement links TRBV6-5 to TRBJ2-7, with a tentative D call TRBD1 (6 bases). The CDR3 has 14 amino acids. V was pared by 0 bases and J by 7 bases, with 13 bases between. Germline values: CDR1 MNHEY, CDR2 SVGAGI. DNA for the CDR3: TGTGCCAGCAGTTACTCGGCAGGGGCAATAGAGCAGTACTTC. It encodes CASSYSAGAIEQYF.

The table lists this clonotype with a few counts. The J gene is TRBJ2-1, the V gene TRBV7-9; D not certain. This CDR3 region has 15 residues. Germline lookup yields CDR1 SEHNR and CDR2 FQNEAQ (reference sequence). Trimming cost V 1 base and J 4 bases, with 11 bases left between them. The DNA for the CDR3 is TGTGCCAGCAGCTTAGTCGGGTCTCCTTACAATGAGCAGTTCTTC. Translated: CASSLVGSPYNEQFF.

This clonotype was found a few times. This chain connects TRBV6-5 to TRBJ2-3, with 7 nucleotides matching TRBD2. The V segment lost 2 bases and the J segment 11 bases; nucleotides outside the gene matches: 16. Per germline, CDR1 MNHEY and CDR2 SVGAGI. The CDR3 has 16 amino acids. CDR3 bases: TGTGCCAGCAGTTACGGGCTAGCGAGCTCCCGCGGGGGGCAGTATTTT. This gives the protein CASSYGLASSRGGQYF.

This clonotype was found many times. The V gene is TRBV5-1, the J gene TRBJ2-1, with TRBD2 as a possible D gene (6 bases). V was shortened by 0 bases and J by 11 bases, with 12 bases between the two germline ends. Germline V gives CDR1 SGHRS, CDR2 YFSETQ. The CDR3 consists of 13 residues. CDR3 sequence: CASSLVGGLQQFF. DNA of the CDR3: TGCGCCAGCAGCTTGGTGGGGGGTTTACAGCAGTTCTTC.

In this sample, this clonotype turned up a few times. This sequence joins TRBV20-1 and TRBJ2-7, with D uncertain. V was trimmed by 5 bases and J by 0 bases, leaving 11 bases between them. This CDR3 has 13 residues. From germline, CDR1 is DFQATT and CDR2 SNEGSKA (reference sequence). The DNA of the CDR3 is TGCAGTGCTCTGGGCGAGAGCTCCTACGAGCAGTACTTC. Protein: CSALGESSYEQYF.

The V gene is TRBV7-8, the J gene TRBJ2-1; 12 positions agree with TRBD2. This CDR3 contains 16 residues. The V segment lost 3 bases and the J segment 4 bases; nucleotides outside the gene matches: 4. Per germline, CDR1 SGHVS and CDR2 FQNEAQ. The CDR3 DNA is TGTGCCAGCAGCTTCCTAACTAGCGGGAGGTACAATGAGCAGTTCTTC. Translating it yields CASSFLTSGRYNEQFF.

The CDR3 DNA sequence: TGTGCCAGCCAAGAGGGCGGGAGCATTAGGAATGAGCAGTTCTTC. Translating gives CASQEGGSIRNEQFF. The chain couples TRBV12-3 or TRBV12-4 to TRBJ2-1; 7 bases are a match to TRBD2. Trimming took 8 bases from V and 7 from J; bases not matched to a gene: 14. CDR3 length: 15 amino acids.

This clonotype came up many times. The V gene is TRBV15, the J gene TRBJ2-7; D call uncertain. Deletions cut 0 bases from V and 3 bases from J, with 6 bases between. Germline assignment: CDR1 LNHNV and CDR2 YYDKDF (reference sequence). The CDR3 runs 13 residues. In DNA, the CDR3 is TGTGCCACCAGCAGAGATCGGCGCTACGAGCAGTACTTC. Translated, it gives CATSRDRRYEQYF.